The T cell receptor (beta chain) under discussion was sequenced for a study of shared clonotypes between healthy human individuals. Whole-study results and caveats: Though the depth was large, rarefaction showed that sorted-subset sequencing was incomplete. The authors sampled blood alone, and tissue repertoires likely differ.

CD4+ cells yielded CD45RA+ naive and CD45RA-negative memory subsets. There are 14 residues in the CDR3. V lost 2 bases and J 5 bases, leaving 12 bases between the germline ends. The germline V gene has CDR1 MNHEY and CDR2 SMNVEV (reference sequence). Comments on this clone: The antigen is unknown. The same CDR3 also results from other DNA sequences found in this sample.

Genomic DNA of each subset was evenly split across several immunoSEQ plates. Only in-frame clones appear in the TCRdb table, and some are missing; sequencing was by immunoSEQ multiplex PCR. The sample consists of some 2.4 million clones, over 85% of them appearing once. The sequence was collected from a man younger than 30 in good health. Some clones in this sample may be carry-over from other donors' samples. The rearrangement joins TRBV27 to TRBJ1-2, with D possibly TRBD1 on 5 matching bases. Material for sequencing was naive CD4+ T cells from PBMCs. The subset denotes: CD45RA+ positively selected. CDR3 in DNA: TGTGCCAGCAGTTTAGGGGGGAGAGGGTATGGCTACACCTTC. It translates to CASSLGGRGYGYTF.